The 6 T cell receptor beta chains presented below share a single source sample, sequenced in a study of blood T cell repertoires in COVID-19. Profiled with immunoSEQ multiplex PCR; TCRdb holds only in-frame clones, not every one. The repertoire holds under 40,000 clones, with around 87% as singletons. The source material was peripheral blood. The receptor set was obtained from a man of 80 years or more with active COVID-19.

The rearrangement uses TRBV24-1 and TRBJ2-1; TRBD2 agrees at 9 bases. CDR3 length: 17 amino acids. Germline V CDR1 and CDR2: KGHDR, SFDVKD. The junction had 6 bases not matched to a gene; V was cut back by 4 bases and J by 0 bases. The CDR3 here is CATSEPLAGSSYNEQFF. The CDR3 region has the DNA TGTGCCACCAGTGAGCCTCTAGCGGGGAGCTCCTACAATGAGCAGTTCTTC.

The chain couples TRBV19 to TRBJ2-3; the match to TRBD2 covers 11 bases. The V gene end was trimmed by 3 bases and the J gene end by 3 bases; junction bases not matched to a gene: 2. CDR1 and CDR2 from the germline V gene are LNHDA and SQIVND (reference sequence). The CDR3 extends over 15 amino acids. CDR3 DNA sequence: TGTGCCAGTAGTATCCCTAGCGGGAGGACAGATACGCAGTATTTT. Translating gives CASSIPSGRTDTQYF.

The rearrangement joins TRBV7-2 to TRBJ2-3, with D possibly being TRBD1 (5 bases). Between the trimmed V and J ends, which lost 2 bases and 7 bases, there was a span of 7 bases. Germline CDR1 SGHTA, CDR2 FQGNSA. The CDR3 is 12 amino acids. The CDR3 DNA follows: TGTGCCAGCAGCTTAAGGGGAAATACGCAGTATTTT. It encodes CASSLRGNTQYF.

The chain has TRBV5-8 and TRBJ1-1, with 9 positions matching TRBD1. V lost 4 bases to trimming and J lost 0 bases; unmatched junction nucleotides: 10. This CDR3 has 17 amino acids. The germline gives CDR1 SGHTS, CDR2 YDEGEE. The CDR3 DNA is TGTGCCAGCAGCAACGACAGGGGGACCCTCATGAACACTGAAGCTTTCTTT. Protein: CASSNDRGTLMNTEAFF.

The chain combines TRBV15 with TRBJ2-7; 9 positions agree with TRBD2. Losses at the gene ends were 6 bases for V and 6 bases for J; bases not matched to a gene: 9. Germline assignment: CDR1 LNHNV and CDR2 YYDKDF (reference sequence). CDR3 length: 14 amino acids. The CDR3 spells CATRDSGSLFEQYF. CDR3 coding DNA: TGTGCCACCAGGGATAGCGGGAGCCTTTTCGAGCAGTACTTC.

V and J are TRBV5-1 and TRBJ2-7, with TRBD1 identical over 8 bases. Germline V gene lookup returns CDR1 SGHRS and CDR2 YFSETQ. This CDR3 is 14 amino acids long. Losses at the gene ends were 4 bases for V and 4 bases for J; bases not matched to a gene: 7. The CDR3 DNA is TGCGCCAGCAGCCTTGGGACAGGTTGGTACGAGCAGTACTTC. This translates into CASSLGTGWYEQYF.